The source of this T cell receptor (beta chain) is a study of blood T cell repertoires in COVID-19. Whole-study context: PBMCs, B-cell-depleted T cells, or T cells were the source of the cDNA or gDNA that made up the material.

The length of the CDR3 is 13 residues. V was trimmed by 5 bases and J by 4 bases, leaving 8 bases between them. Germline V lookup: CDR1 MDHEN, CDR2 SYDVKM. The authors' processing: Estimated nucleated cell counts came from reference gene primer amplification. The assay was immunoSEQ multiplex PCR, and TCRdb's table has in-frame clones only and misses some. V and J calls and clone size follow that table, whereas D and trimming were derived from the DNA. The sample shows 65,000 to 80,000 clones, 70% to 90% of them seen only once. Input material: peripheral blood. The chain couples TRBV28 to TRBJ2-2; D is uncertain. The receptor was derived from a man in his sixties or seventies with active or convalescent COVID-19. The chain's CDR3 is CASSPPSTGELFF. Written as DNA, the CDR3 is TGTGCCAGCAGTCCCCCCAGCACCGGGGAGCTGTTTTTT.